This passage covers 16 T cell receptor beta chains from one sample sequenced in a study of T cell clones after liver transplantation. Sequencing used immunoSEQ multiplex PCR; TCRdb keeps in-frame clones, though not all of them. Among tens of thousands of clones listed, about 82% were seen once. The material was CD4+ T cells from blood, obtained 24 months after liver transplant. All receptors derive from a human patient who received a liver transplant. A subset of T cells may come from the graft donor.

The chain joins TRBV6-1 to TRBJ1-2; the match to TRBD1 covers 7 bases. CDR1 is MNHNS and CDR2 is SASEGT in the germline V gene. The CDR3 has 15 amino acids. Trimming took 3 bases from V and 4 from J; bases not matched to a gene: 8. CDR3 region: CASSDGGGGSYGYTF. DNA for the CDR3: TGTGCCAGCAGTGATGGAGGGGGCGGGAGCTATGGCTACACCTTC.

The chain carries TRBV7-9 and TRBJ2-1; unclear D gene. The germline V gene encodes CDR1 SEHNR and CDR2 FQNEAQ (reference sequence). The CDR3 is 14 residues long. Trimming stripped 5 bases from V and 2 bases from J, with 10 bases between. As DNA, the CDR3 is TGTGCCAGCAGCCCTCTAAGCCCCTACAATGAGCAGTTCTTC. Its translation: CASSPLSPYNEQFF.

The rearrangement uses TRBV6-5 and TRBJ1-4, with D perhaps matching TRBD1 (5 bases). Germline V gives CDR1 MNHEY, CDR2 SVGAGI. The CDR3 covers 14 residues. V was cut by 5 bases and J by 7 bases, with 14 bases left in between. The CDR3 sequence: CASSRGVSGEKLFF. CDR3 sequence (DNA): TGTGCCAGCAGTAGAGGGGTTAGTGGTGAAAAACTGTTTTTT.

The rearrangement links TRBV11-2 to TRBJ1-1, with TRBD1 matching 7 bases. The CDR3 is made up of 14 amino acids. In germline, CDR1 is SGHAT, CDR2 FQNNGV. V dropped 1 base and J dropped 9; count of bases not matched to a gene: 8. The CDR3 DNA follows: TGTGCCAGCAGCTTAGTCGTCGGGACAGCAAAAGCTTTCTTT. This codes for CASSLVVGTAKAFF.

The chain combines TRBV29-1 with TRBJ1-4, with TRBD1 as a possible D gene (5 bases). From germline, CDR1 is SQVTM and CDR2 ANQGSEA. V lost 5 bases, J lost 4 bases, and 14 bases lay in between. CDR3 size: 14 residues. The CDR3 is CSVLSRDGNEKLFF. CDR3 bases: TGCAGCGTTTTATCCCGGGACGGTAATGAAAAACTGTTTTTT.

The V gene is TRBV6-1, the J gene TRBJ1-6; D is undetermined. CDR1 is MNHNS and CDR2 is SASEGT in the germline V gene. The CDR3 sequence is 14 residues long. V shed 6 bases and J shed 8 bases, with 14 bases lying between them. The CDR3 DNA follows: TGTGCCAGCAGCGCATCCGAGGGATATTCACCCCTCCACTTT. It translates to CASSASEGYSPLHF.

The chain links TRBV6-6 to TRBJ1-5; D not certain. There are 14 residues in the CDR3. Trimming took off 0 bases at V and 5 bases at J, with 8 bases between the two ends. CDR1 and CDR2 from the germline V gene are MNHNY and SVGAGI (reference sequence). CDR3 nucleotides: TGTGCCAGCAGTTACTCTGAGAAAGATCAGCCCCAGCATTTT. It yields the protein CASSYSEKDQPQHF.

DNA for the CDR3: TGTGCCAGCAGCACACCGACAGATAACTCCTACATTGAGCAGTTCTTC. Its translation: CASSTPTDNSYIEQFF. The chain links TRBV21-1 to TRBJ2-1; whether TRBD1, the table's D call, matches the DNA was not checked. TRBV21-1 is assigned pseudogene status. The CDR3 is 16 residues long.

V gene TRBV27 combines with J gene TRBJ2-3; D may be TRBD2 (6 bases). Looked up from germline, CDR1 is MNHEY and CDR2 is SMNVEV (reference sequence). The CDR3 length is 15 residues. Trimming cost V 6 bases and J 2 bases, with 15 bases left between them. The CDR3 DNA follows: TGTGCCAGCAGAATCGGAGGGTCTGCCACAGATACGCAGTATTTT. Translating gives CASRIGGSATDTQYF.

This clone was seen just once. The V gene is TRBV5-4, the J gene TRBJ2-6; D ambiguous. The CDR3 spans 15 residues. Trimming removed 0 bases at V and 0 bases at J, with 4 bases between. Germline CDR1 and CDR2: SGHNT and YYREEE (reference sequence). The CDR3 region is CASSLVGSGANVLTF. CDR3 DNA sequence: TGTGCCAGCAGCTTGGTTGGCTCTGGGGCCAACGTCCTGACTTTC.

The sample holds one count of this clone. The chain employs TRBV25-1 and TRBJ1-1; 9 nucleotides line up with TRBD1. This CDR3 is 18 amino acids long. Germline CDR1 is MGHDK and CDR2 is SYGVNS. V gave up 7 bases and J gave up 2 bases; unmatched junction bases: 17. The CDR3 sequence is CASKRQGVGVYGNTEAFF. DNA of the CDR3: TGTGCCAGCAAGAGACAGGGGGTCGGGGTGTATGGAAACACTGAAGCTTTCTTT.

The chain links TRBV7-2 to TRBJ1-2; D unresolved. Germline lookup yields CDR1 SGHTA and CDR2 FQGNSA. The CDR3 has 13 residues. V gave up 3 bases and J gave up 2 bases, with 7 bases separating them. The CDR3: CASSLVGNYGYTF. CDR3 bases: TGTGCCAGCAGCTTGGTTGGAAACTATGGCTACACCTTC.

For the CDR3, the DNA is TGCGCCAGCAGCTCTTTAGGGGTACCTAACTATGGCTACACCTTC. Translation gives CASSSLGVPNYGYTF. The chain links TRBV5-1 to TRBJ1-2; TRBD1 is a possible D gene (5 bases). V was trimmed by 3 bases and J by 0 bases, leaving 12 bases between them. The CDR3 has 15 residues. CDR1 is SGHRS and CDR2 is YFSETQ in the germline V gene.

The chain recombines TRBV7-9 with TRBJ2-7, with D perhaps TRBD1 (5 bases). The CDR3 totals 14 residues. The germline CDR1 and CDR2 sequences are SEHNR and FQNEAQ (reference sequence). V dropped 0 bases and J dropped 4 bases, with 10 bases sitting between them. CDR3 in amino acids: CASSLAFQGYEQYF. The CDR3 DNA reads as TGTGCCAGCAGCTTAGCGTTCCAGGGTTACGAGCAGTACTTC.

The CDR3 nucleotides are TGTGCCAGCAGCGTAGCGTCGGTCACCGGGGAGCTGTTTTTT. Protein: CASSVASVTGELFF. V gene TRBV9 combines with J gene TRBJ2-2; D gene uncertain. Trimming stripped 0 bases from V and 4 bases from J, with 7 bases between. This CDR3 region has 14 residues. Germline CDR1 is SGDLS and CDR2 is YYNGEE.

The V gene is TRBV5-5, the J gene TRBJ2-3; 9 nucleotides align to TRBD2. In germline, CDR1 is SGHKS, CDR2 YYEKEE (reference sequence). CDR3 length: 16 amino acids. Trimming took 2 bases from V and 2 from J; bases not matched to a gene: 6. Here the CDR3 reads CASSLQAGGSTDTQYF. In DNA form, the CDR3 reads TGTGCCAGCAGCTTACAAGCGGGGGGCTCCACAGATACGCAGTATTTT.